This T cell receptor beta chain came from a study of T cells expressing NK-cell markers. CDR3 length: 14 amino acids. Germline lookup yields CDR1 MNHEY and CDR2 SMNVEV (reference sequence). With UMIs, 5'RACE template switching was used to make TCR beta cDNA. After re-calling the 5' RACE reads, TCRdb lists one entry per CDR3 protein, DNA absent. The repertoire table contains about 150,000 distinct CDR3 sequences. Overall study findings and caveats: The CD3+CD56-NKG2C+ fraction of four donors was likewise dominated by these clonotypes.

A note on this clonotype: Its antigen is still unknown.

Sequencing input: blood T cells: a sorted CD56 or NKG2C T cell subset, CD4+ or CD8+ T cells, or bulk PBMC T cells (not recorded which). This chain connects TRBV27 to TRBJ2-1. The receptor's source is a woman aged 45-60 years in good health. The CDR3 sequence: CASSLSDSQNEQFF.